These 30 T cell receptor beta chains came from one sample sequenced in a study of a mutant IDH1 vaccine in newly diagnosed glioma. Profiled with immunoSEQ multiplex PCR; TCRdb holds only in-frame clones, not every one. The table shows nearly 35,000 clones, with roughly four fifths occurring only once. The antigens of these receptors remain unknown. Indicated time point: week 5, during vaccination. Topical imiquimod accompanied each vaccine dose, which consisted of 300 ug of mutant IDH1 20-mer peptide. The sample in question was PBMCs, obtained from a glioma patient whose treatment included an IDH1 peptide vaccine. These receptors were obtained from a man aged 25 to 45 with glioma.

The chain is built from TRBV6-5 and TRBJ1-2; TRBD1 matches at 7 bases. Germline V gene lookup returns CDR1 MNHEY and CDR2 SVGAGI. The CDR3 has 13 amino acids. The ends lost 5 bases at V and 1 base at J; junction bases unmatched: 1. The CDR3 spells CASSGDSNYGYTF. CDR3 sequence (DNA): TGTGCCAGCAGTGGGGACAGTAACTATGGCTACACCTTC.

This CDR3 is CASSRDSTVFYGYTF. The CDR3 DNA reads TGCGCCAGCAGCCGAGACTCGACAGTATTTTATGGCTACACCTTC. The chain couples TRBV4-3 to TRBJ1-2; tentative D call: TRBD1 (5 bases). The V and J ends lost 4 bases and 5 bases respectively, with 17 bases between them. Germline lookup yields CDR1 LGHNA and CDR2 YSLEER. CDR3 size: 15 residues.

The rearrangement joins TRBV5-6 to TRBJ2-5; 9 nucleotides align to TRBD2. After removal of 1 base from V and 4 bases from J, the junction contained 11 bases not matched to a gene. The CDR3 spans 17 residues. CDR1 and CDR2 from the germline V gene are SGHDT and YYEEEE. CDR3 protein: CASSLSLAGWYIETQYF. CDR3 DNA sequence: TGTGCCAGCAGCTTGTCGCTAGCGGGATGGTACATAGAGACCCAGTACTTC.

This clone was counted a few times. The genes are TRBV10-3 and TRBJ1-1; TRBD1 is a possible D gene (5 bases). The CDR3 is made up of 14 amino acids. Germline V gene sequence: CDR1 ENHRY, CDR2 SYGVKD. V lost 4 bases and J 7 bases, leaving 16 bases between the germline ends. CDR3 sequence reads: CAISVGDFGGEAFF. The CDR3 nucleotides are TGTGCCATCAGTGTGGGGGACTTCGGAGGTGAAGCTTTCTTT.

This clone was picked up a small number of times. CDR3 loop: CASSLEGRGAYEQYF. The CDR3 DNA reads TGTGCCAGCAGCTTAGAGGGGCGGGGGGCCTACGAGCAGTACTTC. The J gene is TRBJ2-7, the V gene TRBV11-2, with TRBD2 matching 8 bases. CDR3 length: 15 residues. The trim removed 0 bases at V and 2 bases at J, leaving 3 bases unmatched. CDR1 and CDR2 (germline): SGHAT, FQNNGV.

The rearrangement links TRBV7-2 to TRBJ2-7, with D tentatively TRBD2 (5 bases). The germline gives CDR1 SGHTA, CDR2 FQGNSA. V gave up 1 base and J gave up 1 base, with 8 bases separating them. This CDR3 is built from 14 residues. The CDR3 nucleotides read TGTGCCAGCAGCTTAGTTACGGGATCCTACGAGCAGTACTTC. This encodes CASSLVTGSYEQYF.

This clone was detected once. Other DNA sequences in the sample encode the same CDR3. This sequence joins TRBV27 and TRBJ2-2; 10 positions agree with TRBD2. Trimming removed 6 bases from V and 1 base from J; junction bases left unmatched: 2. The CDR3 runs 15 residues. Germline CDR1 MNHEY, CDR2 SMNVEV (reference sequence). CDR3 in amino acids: CASSRLAGNTGELFF. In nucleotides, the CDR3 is TGTGCCAGCAGCCGACTAGCGGGGAACACCGGGGAGCTGTTTTTT.

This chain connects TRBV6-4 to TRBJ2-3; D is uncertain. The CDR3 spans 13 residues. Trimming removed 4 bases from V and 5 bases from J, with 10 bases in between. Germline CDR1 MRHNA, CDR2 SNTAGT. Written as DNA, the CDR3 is TGTGCCAGCAGTGGCCCTACGCGAGATACGCAGTATTTT. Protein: CASSGPTRDTQYF.

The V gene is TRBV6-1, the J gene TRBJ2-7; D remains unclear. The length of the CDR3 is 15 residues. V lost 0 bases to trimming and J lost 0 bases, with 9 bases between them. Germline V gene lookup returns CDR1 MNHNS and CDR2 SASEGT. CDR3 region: CASSEAHHNSYEQYF. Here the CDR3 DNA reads TGTGCCAGCAGTGAAGCACATCACAACTCCTACGAGCAGTACTTC.

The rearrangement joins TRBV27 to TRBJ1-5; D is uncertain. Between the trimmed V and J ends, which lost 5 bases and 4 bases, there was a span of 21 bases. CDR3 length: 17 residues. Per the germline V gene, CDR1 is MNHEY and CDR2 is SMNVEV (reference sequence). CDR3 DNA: TGTGCCAGCAGTCGATCAGCCGCGGGCCTTGGAAATCAGCCCCAGCATTTT. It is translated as CASSRSAAGLGNQPQHF.

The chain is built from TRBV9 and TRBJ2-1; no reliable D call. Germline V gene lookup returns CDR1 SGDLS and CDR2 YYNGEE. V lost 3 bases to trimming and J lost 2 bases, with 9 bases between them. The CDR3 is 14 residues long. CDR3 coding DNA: TGTGCCAGCAGCGCCGATTTAACCTACAATGAGCAGTTCTTC. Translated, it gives CASSADLTYNEQFF.

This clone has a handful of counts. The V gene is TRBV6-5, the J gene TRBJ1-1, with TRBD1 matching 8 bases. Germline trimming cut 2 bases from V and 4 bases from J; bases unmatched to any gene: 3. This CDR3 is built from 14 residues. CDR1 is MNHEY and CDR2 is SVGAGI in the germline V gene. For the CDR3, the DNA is TGTGCCAGCAGTTACAGGACAGGGATCACTGAAGCTTTCTTT. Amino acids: CASSYRTGITEAFF.

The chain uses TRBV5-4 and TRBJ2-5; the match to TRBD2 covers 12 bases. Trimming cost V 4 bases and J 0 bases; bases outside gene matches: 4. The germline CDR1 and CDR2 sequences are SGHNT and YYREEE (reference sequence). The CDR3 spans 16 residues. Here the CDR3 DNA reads TGTGCCAGCAGCCCCACTAGCGGGGGGTACCAAGAGACCCAGTACTTC. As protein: CASSPTSGGYQETQYF.

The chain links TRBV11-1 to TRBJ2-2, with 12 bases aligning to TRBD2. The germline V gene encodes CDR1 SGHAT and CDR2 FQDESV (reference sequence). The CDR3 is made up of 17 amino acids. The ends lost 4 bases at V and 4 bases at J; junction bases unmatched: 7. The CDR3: CASSSTTSGRFTGELFF. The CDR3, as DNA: TGTGCCAGCAGCTCCACGACTAGCGGGAGATTCACCGGGGAGCTGTTTTTT.

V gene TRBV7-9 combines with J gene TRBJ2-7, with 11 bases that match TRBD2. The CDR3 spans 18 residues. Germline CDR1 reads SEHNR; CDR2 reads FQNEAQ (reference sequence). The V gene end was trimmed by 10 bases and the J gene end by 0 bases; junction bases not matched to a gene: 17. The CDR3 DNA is TGTGCCACGTCCCCCAAAACTAGCGGGAGTTTAGGCTCCTACGAGCAGTACTTC. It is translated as CATSPKTSGSLGSYEQYF.

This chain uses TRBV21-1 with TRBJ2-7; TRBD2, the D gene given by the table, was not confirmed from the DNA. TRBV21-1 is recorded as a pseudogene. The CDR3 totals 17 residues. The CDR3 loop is CASSTQYSGTGPYEQYF. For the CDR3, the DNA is TGTGCCAGCAGCACACAGTACTCCGGGACTGGGCCCTACGAGCAGTACTTC.

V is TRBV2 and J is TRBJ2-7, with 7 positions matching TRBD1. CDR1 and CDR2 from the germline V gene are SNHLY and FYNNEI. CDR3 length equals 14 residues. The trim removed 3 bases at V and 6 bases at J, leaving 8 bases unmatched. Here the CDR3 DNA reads TGTGCCAGCAGTGAGGGACAGCTGCCGGCCGAGCAGTACTTC. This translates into CASSEGQLPAEQYF.

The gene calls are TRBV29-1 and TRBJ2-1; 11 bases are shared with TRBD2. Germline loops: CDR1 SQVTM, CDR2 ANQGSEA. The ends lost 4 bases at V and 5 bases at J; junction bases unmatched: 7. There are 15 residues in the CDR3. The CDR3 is CSVGGLAVINNEQFF. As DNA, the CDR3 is TGCAGCGTTGGGGGACTAGCGGTAATCAACAATGAGCAGTTCTTC.

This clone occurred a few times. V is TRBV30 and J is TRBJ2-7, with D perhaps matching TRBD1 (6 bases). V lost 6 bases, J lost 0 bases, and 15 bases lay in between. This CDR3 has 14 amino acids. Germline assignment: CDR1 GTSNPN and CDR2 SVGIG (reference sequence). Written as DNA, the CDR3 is TGTGCCTGTACACAGGGTCCGAGCTCCTACGAGCAGTACTTC. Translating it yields CACTQGPSSYEQYF.

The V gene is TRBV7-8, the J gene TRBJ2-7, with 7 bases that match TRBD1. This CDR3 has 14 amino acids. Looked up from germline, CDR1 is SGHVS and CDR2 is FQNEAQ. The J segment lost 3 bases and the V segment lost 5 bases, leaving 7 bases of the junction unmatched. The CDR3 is CASSDRDRYYEQYF. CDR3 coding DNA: TGTGCCAGCAGCGACCGGGACAGATACTACGAGCAGTACTTC. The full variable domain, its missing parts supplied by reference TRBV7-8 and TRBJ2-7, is GAGVSQSPRYKVAKRGQDVALRCDPISGHVSLFWYQQALGQGPEFLTYFQNEAQLDKSGLPSDRFFAERPEGSVSTLKIQRTQQEDSAVYLCASSDRDRYYEQYFGPGTRLTVT.

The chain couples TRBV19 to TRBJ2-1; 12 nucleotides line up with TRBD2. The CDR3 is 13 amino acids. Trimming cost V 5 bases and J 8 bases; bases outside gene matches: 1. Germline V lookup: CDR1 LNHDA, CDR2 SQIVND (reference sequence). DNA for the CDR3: TGTGCCAGTAGTCTAGCGGGAGGGGATGAGCAGTTCTTC. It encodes CASSLAGGDEQFF.

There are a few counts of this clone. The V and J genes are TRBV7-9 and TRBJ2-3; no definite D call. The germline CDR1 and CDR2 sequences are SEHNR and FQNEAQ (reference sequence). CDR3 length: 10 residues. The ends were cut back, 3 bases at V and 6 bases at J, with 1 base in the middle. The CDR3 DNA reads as TGTGCCAGCAGCTTTGATACGCAGTATTTT. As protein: CASSFDTQYF.

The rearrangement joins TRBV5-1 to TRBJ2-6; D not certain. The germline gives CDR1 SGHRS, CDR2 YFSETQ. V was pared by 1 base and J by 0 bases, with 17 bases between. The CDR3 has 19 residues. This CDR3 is CASSLLRGFGTSGANVLTF. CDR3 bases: TGCGCCAGCAGCTTGTTAAGAGGTTTTGGCACCTCTGGGGCCAACGTCCTGACTTTC.

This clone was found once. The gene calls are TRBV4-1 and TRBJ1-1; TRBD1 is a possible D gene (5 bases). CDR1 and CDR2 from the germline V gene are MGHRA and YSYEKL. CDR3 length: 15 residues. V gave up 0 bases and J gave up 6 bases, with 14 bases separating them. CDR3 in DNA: TGCGCCAGCAGCCAAGAAGAGCCAGGGTGGCCTGAAGCTTTCTTT. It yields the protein CASSQEEPGWPEAFF.

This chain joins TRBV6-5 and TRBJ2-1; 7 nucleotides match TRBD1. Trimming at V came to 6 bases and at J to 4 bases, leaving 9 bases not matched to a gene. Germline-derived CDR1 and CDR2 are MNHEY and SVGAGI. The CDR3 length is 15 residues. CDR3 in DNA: TGTGCCAGCAGAAGACAGGGAATCCAATACAATGAGCAGTTCTTC. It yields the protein CASRRQGIQYNEQFF.

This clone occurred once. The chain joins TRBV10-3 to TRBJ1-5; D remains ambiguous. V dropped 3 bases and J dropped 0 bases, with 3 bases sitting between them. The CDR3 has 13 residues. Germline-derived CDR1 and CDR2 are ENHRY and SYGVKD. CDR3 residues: CAISDSSNQPQHF. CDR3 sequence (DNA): TGTGCCATCAGTGATAGTAGCAATCAGCCCCAGCATTTT.

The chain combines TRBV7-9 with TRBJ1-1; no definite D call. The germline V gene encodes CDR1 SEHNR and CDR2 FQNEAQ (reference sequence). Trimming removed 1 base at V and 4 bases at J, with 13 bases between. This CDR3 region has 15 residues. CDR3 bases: TGTGCCAGCAGCTTAGGGGTTCCGGGGAGCACTGAAGCTTTCTTT. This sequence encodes CASSLGVPGSTEAFF.

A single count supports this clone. For the CDR3, the DNA is TGTGCCAGCAGTTTCGCGGGGGCTGACTACGAGCAGTACTTC. Its protein is CASSFAGADYEQYF. V gene TRBV6-6 combines with J gene TRBJ2-7, with D possibly matching TRBD2 (7 bases). V was clipped by 4 bases and J by 3 bases, with 13 bases between them. CDR3 length equals 14 residues. Germline values: CDR1 MNHNY, CDR2 SVGAGI (reference sequence).

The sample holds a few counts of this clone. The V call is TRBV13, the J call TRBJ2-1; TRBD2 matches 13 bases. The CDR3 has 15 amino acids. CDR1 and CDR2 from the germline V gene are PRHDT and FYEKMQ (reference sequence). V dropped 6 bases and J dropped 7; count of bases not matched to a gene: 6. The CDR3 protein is CASSPRTSGGNEQFF. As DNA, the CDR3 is TGTGCCAGCAGTCCTCGGACTAGCGGGGGTAATGAGCAGTTCTTC. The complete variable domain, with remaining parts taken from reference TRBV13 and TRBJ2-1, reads AAGVIQSPRHLIKEKRETATLKCYPIPRHDTVYWYQQGPGQDPQFLISFYEKMQSDKGSIPDRFSAQQFSDYHSELNMSSLELGDSALYFCASSPRTSGGNEQFFGPGTRLTVL.

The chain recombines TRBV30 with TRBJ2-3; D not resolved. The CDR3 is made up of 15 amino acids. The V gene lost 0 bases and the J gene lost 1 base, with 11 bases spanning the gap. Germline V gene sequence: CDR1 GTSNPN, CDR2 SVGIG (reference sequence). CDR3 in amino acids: CAWSVLNYGTDTQYF. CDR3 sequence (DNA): TGTGCCTGGAGTGTCCTAAATTACGGCACAGATACGCAGTATTTT.